The TCR beta chain described here comes from a study of T cell responses to AZD1222 COVID-19 vaccine. Libraries were prepared by immunoSEQ multiplex PCR; TCRdb keeps only in-frame clonotypes and omits some of them. The data show approximately 140,000 clones, about 93% seen once. Trimming took 6 bases from V and 5 from J, leaving 14 bases between them. Germline-derived CDR1 and CDR2 are SGHDT and YYEEEE. This CDR3 is 13 amino acids long. The genes are TRBV5-6 and TRBJ1-1; no firm D call. Sequences were derived from peripheral blood, sampled on day 0 of AZD1222 vaccination. The sequence came from an adult in good health. Here the CDR3 DNA reads TGTGCCAGCACCCTTGTGTGGGAAACTGAAGCTTTCTTT. It codes for CASTLVWETEAFF.